This section outlines one T cell receptor beta chain sequence together with its context. The source of the sample is a study of glioma-infiltrating T cells after dendritic cell vaccination. Background on the study: Monocyte-derived dendritic cells, cultured 6 to 8 days with IL-4 and GM-CSF, were pulsed with autologous tumor lysate. At biweekly intervals, patients got three intradermal dendritic cell vaccine injections.

Isocitrate dehydrogenase mutation was absent in all glioblastoma patients. This CDR3 is 15 amino acids long. V lost 5 bases and J lost 2, with 15 bases in between. From germline, CDR1 is SGHAT and CDR2 FQDESV (reference sequence). Some clones are missing from TCRdb's copy, which holds only in-frame ones; the method was immunoSEQ multiplex PCR. In the table there are about 49,000 clones, 65% to 90% of which are singletons. The receptor's source is a human donor with glioblastoma. The starting material was blood, obtained before dendritic cell vaccination. The V gene is TRBV11-1, the J gene TRBJ2-5; TRBD2 might be the D (5 bases). The CDR3 loop is CASSVWGGGQETQYF. In DNA form, the CDR3 reads TGTGCCAGCAGCGTCTGGGGTGGAGGACAAGAGACCCAGTACTTC.